The clone carrying this TCR beta chain showed up just a few times. The antigen remains unidentified. This specimen comes from a study of CD8 T cells in Susac syndrome. For the study at large: When blood was collected, patients with Susac syndrome were therapy-naive, were taking corticosteroids, or were receiving intravenous immunoglobulin alone. Study conclusions and caveats: Clonal expansion was present among Susac CD8+ cells. This expansion reached its peak in TEMRA cells and in active patients.

The V segment lost 0 bases and the J segment 1 base; nucleotides outside the gene matches: 8. The length of the CDR3 is 20 residues. Germline V gene sequence: CDR1 SGHDT, CDR2 YYEEEE. RNA totalling about 0.5 to 1 ug underwent reverse transcription with random hexamers. MiXCR was run by TCRdb on the immunoSEQ multiplex PCR reads, yielding one entry per CDR3 protein. The data show tens of thousands of distinct CDR3 sequences, approximately 96% seen once. Negative isolation was applied to CD8+ and CD4+ T cells, and FACS enrichment was applied to TEMRA cells. Source material: CD8+ T cells from PBMCs. The chain joins TRBV5-6 to TRBJ2-6; 12 bases are shared with TRBD1. This TCR was sampled from a human donor with Susac syndrome. CDR3 in amino acids: CASSLGLPGQGASGANVLTF. CDR3 DNA: TGTGCCAGCAGCTTGGGGCTTCCGGGACAGGGGGCGTCTGGGGCCAACGTCCTGACTTTC.